These T cell receptor beta chains were read from a single sample in a study of cytomegalovirus exposure and HLA in healthy donors. TCRdb keeps only in-frame clones here, not all; method: immunoSEQ multiplex PCR. Of around 180,000 clones detected, about 80% appear once; the ten largest clones hold 0.65% to 0.75%. The sample taken for sequencing was PBMCs. All receptors derive from a woman between 40 and 50 years old in good health and CMV-seronegative. Each CDR3 is given with its conserved first and last residue. D genes are given only for firm matches. Size is omitted from some rows. Given values are once, few, many or a class for expanded clones.

J gene	V gene	D gene	clone size	CDR3 protein	CDR3 DNA
TRBJ2-1	TRBV6-1	.	many	CASSEDFDNEQFF	TGTGCCAGCAGTGAAGACTTCGACAATGAGCAGTTCTTC
TRBJ2-3	TRBV10-3	TRBD1	.	CAISEPRQGRDTQYF	TGTGCCATCAGTGAGCCAAGACAGGGAAGGGATACGCAGTATTTT
TRBJ2-3	TRBV7-8	TRBD1	.	CASSPRQGADTQYF	TGTGCCAGCAGCCCTAGACAGGGCGCAGATACGCAGTATTTT
TRBJ1-5	TRBV28	.	.	CASTGPLHQPQHF	TGTGCCAGCACAGGGCCCTTGCATCAGCCCCAGCATTTT
TRBJ1-1	TRBV19	TRBD1	.	CASRQGGSTEAFF	TGTGCCAGTAGACAGGGGGGGAGCACTGAAGCTTTCTTT
TRBJ1-4	TRBV5-6	.	.	CASSLVTAGEKLFF	TGTGCCAGCAGCTTGGTAACAGCGGGTGAAAAACTGTTTTTT
TRBJ1-2	TRBV25-1	TRBD1	.	CASSVRGQGQGYTF	TGTGCCAGCAGTGTCCGGGGACAGGGTCAGGGCTACACCTTC
TRBJ2-7	TRBV27	.	.	CASSPLSGTLLDEQYF	TGTGCCAGCAGCCCGTTGAGCGGAACGCTTCTAGACGAGCAGTACTTC
TRBJ2-7	TRBV7-2	TRBD1	.	CASSFTGASYEQYF	TGTGCCAGCAGCTTCACAGGGGCGAGCTACGAGCAGTACTTC
TRBJ1-2	TRBV7-2	.	once	CASSSGQPGGYGYTF	TGTGCCAGCAGCTCCGGACAGCCTGGGGGCTATGGCTACACCTTC
TRBJ2-2	TRBV18	TRBD2	.	CASSPLGIAGPNTGELFF	TGTGCCAGCTCACCTTTGGGGATAGCGGGGCCGAACACCGGGGAGCTGTTTTTT
TRBJ1-2	TRBV30	.	.	CAWSPDRSGYTF	TGTGCCTGGAGTCCCGACAGAAGCGGCTACACCTTC
TRBJ1-1	TRBV14	.	.	CASSRSTVEAFF	TGTGCCAGCAGCCGATCGACAGTTGAAGCTTTCTTT
TRBJ1-3	TRBV5-4	.	.	CASSSQGENTIYF	TGTGCCAGCAGCTCTCAGGGCGAGAACACCATATATTTT
TRBJ2-7	TRBV6-5	TRBD1	.	CASSYSAQGATYEQYF	TGTGCCAGCAGTTACTCGGCACAGGGGGCCACCTACGAGCAGTACTTC
TRBJ1-2	TRBV6-6	.	.	CASSYSGGDGYTF	TGTGCCAGCAGTTACTCAGGGGGGGATGGCTACACCTTC
TRBJ2-7	TRBV5-4	.	few	CASSLVQGSYEQYF	TGTGCCAGCAGCTTGGTCCAGGGATCCTACGAGCAGTACTTC
TRBJ2-5	TRBV18	TRBD1	.	CASSPTGTGVQETQYF	TGTGCCAGCTCACCAACCGGGACAGGGGTACAAGAGACCCAGTACTTC
TRBJ2-2	TRBV5-1	TRBD1	.	CASSPGTAVTGELFF	TGCGCCAGCAGTCCCGGGACAGCGGTCACCGGGGAGCTGTTTTTT
TRBJ1-1	TRBV5-1	.	.	CASSLGGVRTEAFF	TGCGCCAGCAGCTTGGGGGGGGTACGCACTGAAGCTTTCTTT
TRBJ2-7	TRBV2	TRBD1	.	CASSGWTGGINEQYF	TGTGCCAGCAGTGGGTGGACAGGGGGTATCAACGAGCAGTACTTC
TRBJ1-4	TRBV4-1	.	.	CASSQDPLHLTNEKLFF	TGCGCCAGCAGCCAAGATCCACTACATCTAACTAATGAAAAACTGTTTTTT
TRBJ1-5	TRBV19	.	.	CASSIGRDNNQPQHF	TGTGCCAGTAGTATAGGCCGGGACAACAATCAGCCCCAGCATTTT
TRBJ2-5	TRBV13	TRBD1	.	CASSTGQGRKTQYF	TGTGCCAGCAGCACAGGACAGGGAAGGAAGACCCAGTACTTC
TRBJ2-7	TRBV6-6	.	.	CASTSEVEQYF	TGTGCCAGCACCAGCGAAGTCGAGCAGTACTTC
TRBJ1-2	TRBV19	TRBD1	.	CASRPLTGRVNYGYTF	TGTGCCAGTAGACCATTGACAGGGCGGGTTAACTATGGCTACACCTTC
TRBJ2-7	TRBV19	TRBD1	.	CASSRGTAFSYEQYF	TGTGCCAGTAGTAGGGGGACAGCTTTCTCCTACGAGCAGTACTTC
TRBJ2-1	TRBV4-2	.	.	CASSQEAWPSDPSYNEQFF	TGTGCCAGCAGCCAAGAGGCCTGGCCTAGCGATCCATCCTACAATGAGCAGTTCTTC